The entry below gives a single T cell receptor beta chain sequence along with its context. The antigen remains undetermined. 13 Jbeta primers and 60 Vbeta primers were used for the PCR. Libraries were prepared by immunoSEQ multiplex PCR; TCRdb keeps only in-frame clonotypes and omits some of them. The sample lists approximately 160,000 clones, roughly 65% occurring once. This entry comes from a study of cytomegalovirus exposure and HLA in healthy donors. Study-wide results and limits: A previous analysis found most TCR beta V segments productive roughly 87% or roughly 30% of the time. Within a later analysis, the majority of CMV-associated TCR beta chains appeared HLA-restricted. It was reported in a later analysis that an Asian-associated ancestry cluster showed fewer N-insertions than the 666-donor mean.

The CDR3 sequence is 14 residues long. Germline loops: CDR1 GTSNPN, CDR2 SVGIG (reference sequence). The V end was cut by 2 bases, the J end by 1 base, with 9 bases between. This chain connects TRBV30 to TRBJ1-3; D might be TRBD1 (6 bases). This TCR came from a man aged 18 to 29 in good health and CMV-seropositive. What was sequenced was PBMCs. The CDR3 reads CAWSLDRSGNTIYF. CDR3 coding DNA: TGTGCCTGGAGTCTTGACAGGTCTGGAAACACCATATATTTT.